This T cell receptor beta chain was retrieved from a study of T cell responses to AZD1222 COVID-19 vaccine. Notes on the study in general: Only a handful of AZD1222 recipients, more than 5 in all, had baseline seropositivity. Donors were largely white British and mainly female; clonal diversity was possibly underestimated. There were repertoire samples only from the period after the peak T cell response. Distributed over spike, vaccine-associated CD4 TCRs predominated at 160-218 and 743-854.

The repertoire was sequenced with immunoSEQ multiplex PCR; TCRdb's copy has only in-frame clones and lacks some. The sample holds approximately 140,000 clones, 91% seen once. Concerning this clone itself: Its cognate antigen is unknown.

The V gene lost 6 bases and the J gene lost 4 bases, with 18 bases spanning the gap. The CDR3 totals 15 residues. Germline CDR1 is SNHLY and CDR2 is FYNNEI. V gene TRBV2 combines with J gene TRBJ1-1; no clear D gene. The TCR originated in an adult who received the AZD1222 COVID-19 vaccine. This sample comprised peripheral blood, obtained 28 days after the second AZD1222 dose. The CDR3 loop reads CASRPDTAVATEAFF. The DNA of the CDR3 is TGTGCCAGCAGGCCAGACACGGCGGTGGCCACTGAAGCTTTCTTT.